Listed below are T cell receptor beta chains from one sample, sequenced in a study of vaccination effects on CD4 cells after COVID-19. Sequencing was performed with immunoSEQ multiplex PCR; in TCRdb, only in-frame clones are kept and a portion is missing. The table records tens of thousands of clones, approximately 72% of them present only once. The antigens for these receptors are not known. The source was CD4+ T cells from PBMCs cultured with a peptide pool, collected before COVID-19 vaccination. These receptors were collected from a human donor who had a prior SARS-CoV-2 infection. CDR3s include the opening cysteine and the closing phenylalanine or tryptophan. A D gene is named only where the DNA matches it firmly. Size is omitted from some rows. Given values are once, few, many or a class for expanded clones.

>TRBV29-1|-|once|TRBJ2-5
CSGSYGSQETQYF
TGCAGCGGTTCGTATGGCAGCCAAGAGACCCAGTACTTC
>TRBV2|-|few|TRBJ1-6
CASSESSYNSPLHF
TGTGCCAGCAGTGAATCCTCCTATAATTCACCCCTCCACTTT
>TRBV4-2|TRBD2|-|TRBJ2-6
CASRAGRGGANVLTF
TGTGCCAGCAGGGCGGGGAGGGGTGGGGCCAACGTCCTGACTTTC
>TRBV20-1|-|-|TRBJ2-5
CSAESGVTQYF
TGCAGTGCAGAGTCCGGCGTGACCCAGTACTTC
>TRBV9|-|-|TRBJ1-1
CASSTEVGTEAFF
TGTGCCAGCAGCACCGAGGTTGGCACTGAAGCTTTCTTT
>TRBV5-1|-|-|TRBJ2-5
CASSLDGRVGQETQYF
TGCGCCAGCAGCTTGGATGGTAGGGTTGGGCAAGAGACCCAGTACTTC
>TRBV27|-|-|TRBJ1-1
CASRPNWGNTEAFF
TGTGCCAGCAGACCAAACTGGGGGAACACTGAAGCTTTCTTT
>TRBV18|TRBD1|-|TRBJ2-2
CASSPTAGTGRTGELFF
TGTGCCAGCTCACCAACTGCCGGGACAGGGAGAACCGGGGAGCTGTTTTTT
>TRBV18|-|few|TRBJ2-7
CASSPFQGNSYEQYF
TGTGCCAGCTCACCATTTCAGGGGAACTCCTACGAGCAGTACTTC
>TRBV5-1|TRBD2|-|TRBJ2-5
CASSPASGSSQETQYF
TGCGCCAGCAGCCCAGCTAGCGGGAGTAGTCAAGAGACCCAGTACTTC
>TRBV7-2|-|-|TRBJ2-6
CASSPPFSGANVLTF
TGTGCCAGCAGCCCCCCCTTCTCTGGGGCCAACGTCCTGACTTTC
>TRBV10-3|-|-|TRBJ2-6
CAIGGPGANVLTF
TGTGCCATTGGTGGGCCTGGGGCCAACGTCCTGACTTTC
>TRBV2|-|-|TRBJ2-3
CASSETTDTQYF
TGTGCCAGCAGTGAAACGACAGATACGCAGTATTTT
>TRBV7-9|-|-|TRBJ1-2
CASSLANTGFYTF
TGTGCCAGCAGCTTAGCCAATACAGGGTTCTACACCTTC
>TRBV18|TRBD1|-|TRBJ1-3
CASSPLFSDRTPSGNTIYF
TGTGCCAGCTCACCACTCTTTTCGGACAGGACCCCCTCTGGAAACACCATATATTTT
>TRBV19|-|-|TRBJ2-7
CASSIGSQLLYEQYF
TGTGCCAGTAGTATTGGGTCACAACTACTCTACGAGCAGTACTTC
>TRBV18|TRBD1|-|TRBJ1-6
CASSRGTGGTYNSPLHF
TGTGCCAGCTCACGAGGGACAGGGGGGACCTATAATTCACCCCTCCACTTT
>TRBV7-2|TRBD1|-|TRBJ2-1
CASTGTRRTGVNEQFF
TGTGCCAGTACTGGAACTAGAAGGACAGGGGTGAATGAGCAGTTCTTC
>TRBV7-2|-|-|TRBJ2-3
CASSSNFLGLISPDTQYF
TGTGCCAGCAGCTCGAACTTCCTAGGTCTTATCTCGCCAGATACGCAGTATTTT
>TRBV29-1|TRBD2|-|TRBJ2-3
CSVELFRLAEPDTQYF
TGCAGCGTTGAGCTGTTTAGACTAGCGGAGCCAGATACGCAGTATTTT
>TRBV5-1|TRBD2|-|TRBJ2-7
CASSLEVRAGGNYEQYF
TGCGCCAGCAGCTTGGAGGTCCGGGCGGGGGGAAACTACGAGCAGTACTTC
>TRBV7-2|-|-|TRBJ1-5
CASSLGQSNQPQHF
TGTGCCAGCAGCTTGGGGCAGAGCAATCAGCCCCAGCATTTT
>TRBV4-1|-|-|TRBJ2-7
CASSQQGYSYEQYF
TGCGCCAGCAGCCAACAAGGATACTCCTACGAGCAGTACTTC
>TRBV4-3|TRBD1|-|TRBJ2-1
CASSQADRAYNEQFF
TGCGCCAGCAGCCAAGCAGACAGGGCCTACAATGAGCAGTTCTTC
>TRBV6-5|-|-|TRBJ1-1
CASSYSVWRRDEAFF
TGTGCCAGCAGTTACTCGGTTTGGCGGCGTGACGAAGCTTTCTTT
>TRBV5-1|TRBD2|-|TRBJ2-1
CASSPSSGRVNEQFF
TGCGCCAGCAGCCCGTCTAGCGGGAGGGTTAATGAGCAGTTCTTC
>TRBV10-3|-|once|TRBJ1-6
CAIRTELNSPLHF
TGTGCCATCCGAACGGAGCTCAATTCACCCCTCCACTTT
>TRBV11-2|-|-|TRBJ1-2
CASSLTDNYGYTF
TGTGCCAGCAGCTTAACCGATAACTATGGCTACACCTTC
>TRBV11-2|-|few|TRBJ2-7
CASSLERTPEQYF
TGTGCCAGCAGCTTAGAAAGGACCCCCGAGCAGTACTTC
>TRBV9|TRBD1|-|TRBJ1-5
CASSVWTGVEPQHF
TGTGCCAGCAGCGTTTGGACAGGGGTGGAGCCCCAGCATTTT
>TRBV4-1|-|-|TRBJ1-1
CASSQDLWYTEAFF
TGCGCCAGCAGCCAAGATCTTTGGTACACTGAAGCTTTCTTT
>TRBV30|-|-|TRBJ1-5
CAWSVSANQPQHF
TGTGCCTGGAGTGTTTCAGCCAATCAGCCCCAGCATTTT
>TRBV6-4|-|-|TRBJ2-1
CASSQEVSSYNEQFF
TGTGCCAGCAGTCAAGAGGTTAGCTCCTACAATGAGCAGTTCTTC
>TRBV4-1|TRBD1|once|TRBJ2-5
CASSPTGVWETQYF
TGCGCCAGCAGCCCGACAGGGGTTTGGGAGACCCAGTACTTC
>TRBV7-9|-|-|TRBJ2-7
CASSLELRQYF
TGTGCCAGCAGCTTAGAACTGAGGCAGTACTTC
>TRBV5-4|-|-|TRBJ1-2
CASSLTGRSGYGYTF
TGTGCCAGCAGCTTGACCGGGAGATCAGGCTATGGCTACACCTTC
>TRBV7-2|-|-|TRBJ1-2
CASSLVGTQPGYTF
TGTGCCAGCAGCTTGGTCGGGACTCAACCTGGCTACACCTTC